This TCR beta chain was sequenced for a study of blood T cell repertoires in COVID-19. Study summary: There were acute and convalescent COVID-19 samples, and they came from the United States, Italy and Spain. PBMCs, B-cell-depleted T cells, or T cells provided the cDNA or gDNA that made up the material.

V was pared by 0 bases and J by 8 bases, with 3 bases of the junction left unmatched. This CDR3 is 15 amino acids long. Per germline, CDR1 MNHEY and CDR2 SVGAGI. As handled by the study authors: Amplification of reference gene primers was used by the study to estimate nucleated cell counts. Measured with immunoSEQ multiplex PCR; TCRdb has only the in-frame clones, and not every one. V and J calls plus clone size are reproduced from that table; the DNA served to infer D and trimming. The profile shows some 280,000 clones, about 91% of them singletons. The rearrangement uses TRBV6-5 and TRBJ1-4; TRBD1 agrees at 10 bases. This receptor was identified in a woman aged 60 to 75 with acute or convalescent COVID-19. Sequenced input: peripheral blood. The CDR3 reads CASSYSGTGAEKLFF. The CDR3 region has the DNA TGTGCCAGCAGTTACTCGGGGACAGGGGCCGAAAAACTGTTTTTT.